The present T cell receptor (beta chain) was sequenced within a study of memory CD4+ T cells and cytomegalovirus serostatus. Sequencing was performed with immunoSEQ multiplex PCR; in TCRdb, only in-frame clones are kept and a portion is missing. The sample shows 56,000 or so clones, 82% of them seen only once. The sort gate was single viable CD3+CD4+CD8-CD45RO+ cells for memory CD4+ T cells. Germline CDR1 reads SGHTA; CDR2 reads FQGNSA. The CDR3 consists of 17 residues. V lost 5 bases, J lost 3 bases, and 14 bases stayed unmatched. The chain links TRBV7-2 to TRBJ1-2, with 8 bases fitting TRBD1. This clonotype was sampled from an adult in good health and CMV-seronegative. The sequenced sample was memory CD4+ T cells from blood. The CDR3 coding sequence is TGTGCCAGCAGCCTAGACAGGCGGGACAGGTCAGACTATGGCTACACCTTC. Residues: CASSLDRRDRSDYGYTF.